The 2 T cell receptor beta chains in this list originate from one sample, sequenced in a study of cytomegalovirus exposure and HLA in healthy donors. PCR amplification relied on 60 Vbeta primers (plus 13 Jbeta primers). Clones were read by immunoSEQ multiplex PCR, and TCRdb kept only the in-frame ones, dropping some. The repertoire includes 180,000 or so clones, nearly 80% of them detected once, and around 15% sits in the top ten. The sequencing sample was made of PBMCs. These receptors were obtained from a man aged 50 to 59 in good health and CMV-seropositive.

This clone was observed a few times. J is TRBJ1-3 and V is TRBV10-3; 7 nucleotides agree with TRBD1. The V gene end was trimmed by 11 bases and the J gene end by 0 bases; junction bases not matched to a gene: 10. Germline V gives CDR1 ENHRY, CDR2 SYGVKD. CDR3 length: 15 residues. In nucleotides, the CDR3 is TGTGCCTCGGGCGGAGGGACAGTCTCTGGAAACACCATATATTTT. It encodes CASGGGTVSGNTIYF.

DNA for the CDR3: TGTGCCAGCAGCGCCATATGGGGGGGATCCCCTCAATATTCATTGCAGTTCTTC. Translating it yields CASSAIWGGSPQYSLQFF. The chain employs TRBV7-2 and TRBJ2-1, with 7 bases lining up with TRBD2. CDR1 SGHTA and CDR2 FQGNSA come from the germline V gene. The V and J ends lost 5 bases and 12 bases, in that order; junction bases with no gene match: 25. The CDR3 runs 18 residues.